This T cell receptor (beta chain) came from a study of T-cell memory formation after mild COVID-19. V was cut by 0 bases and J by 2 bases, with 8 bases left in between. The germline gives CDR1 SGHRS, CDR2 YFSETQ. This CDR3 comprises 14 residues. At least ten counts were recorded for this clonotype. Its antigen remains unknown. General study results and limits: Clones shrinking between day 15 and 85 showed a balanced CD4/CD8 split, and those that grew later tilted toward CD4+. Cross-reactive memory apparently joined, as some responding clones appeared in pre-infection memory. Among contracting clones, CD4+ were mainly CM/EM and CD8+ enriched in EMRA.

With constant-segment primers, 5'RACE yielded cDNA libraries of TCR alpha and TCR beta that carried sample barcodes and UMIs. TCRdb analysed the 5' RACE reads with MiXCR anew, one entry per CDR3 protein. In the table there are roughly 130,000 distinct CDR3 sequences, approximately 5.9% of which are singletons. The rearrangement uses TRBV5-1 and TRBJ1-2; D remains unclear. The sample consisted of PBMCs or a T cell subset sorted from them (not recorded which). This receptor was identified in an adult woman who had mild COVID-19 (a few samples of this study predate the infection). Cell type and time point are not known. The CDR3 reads CASSLVGNNYGYTF. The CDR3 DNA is TGCGCCAGCAGCTTGGTGGGGAACAACTATGGCTACACCTTC.